This TCR beta chain was sequenced for a study of T-cell memory formation after mild COVID-19. Study results and caveats: Shrinking CD4+ clones were chiefly CM and EM; CD8+ ones were chiefly EMRA. Pre-infection memory held some responding clones, suggesting pre-existing cross-reactive T cells responded.

TCRdb processed the 5' RACE reads anew with MiXCR; each CDR3 protein has one entry. Among roughly 170,000 distinct CDR3 sequences listed, under 20% were seen once. The CDR3 contains 14 residues. Germline assignment: CDR1 LGHDT and CDR2 YNNKEL (reference sequence). J was trimmed by 6 bases and V by 1 base; bases with no gene match: 4. Regarding this clonotype: Its target is not known.

V gene TRBV3-1 combines with J gene TRBJ1-1; TRBD1 matches 8 bases. The receptor's source is a man between 18 and 35 years old who had mild COVID-19 (a few samples of this study predate the infection). Cell type and time point are not known. Material: PBMCs or a T cell subset sorted from them (not recorded which). DNA for the CDR3: TGTGCCAGCAGCCAAGCCGGACAGGGCGCTGAAGCTTTCTTT. This encodes CASSQAGQGAEAFF.